Reported below is one T cell receptor (beta chain). Primed by a sample-barcoded 5' primer and a J-beta primer mix, a second PCR proceeded for about 6 to 11 cycles. TCRdb reprocessed the 5' RACE reads via MiXCR and lists one record per CDR3 protein. The table records over 600,000 distinct CDR3 sequences, around 50% of them present only once. The data derive from a study of blood T cells in healthy people across ages. The germline V gene encodes CDR1 LGHNA and CDR2 YSLEER. V was clipped by 1 base and J by 4 bases, with 19 bases between them. CDR3 length: 17 amino acids. The clonotype was recovered from a man between 40 and 49 years old in good health. The specimen sequenced was blood. The rearrangement joins TRBV4-3 to TRBJ1-2; D uncertain. The CDR3 reads CASSQGTRGSPSYGYTF. As DNA, the CDR3 is TGCGCCAGCAGCCAAGGAACGCGGGGATCGCCTTCCTATGGCTACACCTTC.